The clone carrying this T cell receptor beta chain was seen at least ten times. Its cognate antigen is unknown. This sample is drawn from a study of T-cell reconstitution after alpha-beta-depleted transplantation in children. The study's findings and limits: Two months or so post-transplant, alpha-beta T cells reportedly derived from several hundred expanded graft clones. From newly produced T cells came most of the T-cell counts and diversity one year after transplant. In some patients, recipient T cells and intrathymic progenitors surviving conditioning explained high day-60 diversity.

The library targeted TCRbeta and was prepared with unique molecular identifiers. MiXCR was run by TCRdb on the PCR reads, yielding one entry per CDR3 protein. The sample holds 600,000 to 700,000 distinct CDR3 sequences, approximately 14% seen once. The sample was PBMCs, taken before TCRalphabeta/CD19-depleted stem cell transplant. This TCR came from a girl aged 2 to 9 with congenital amegakaryocytic thrombocytopenia, due to receive a stem cell transplant.

CDR3 sequence: CSVREGLRTDTQYF. DNA of the CDR3: TGCAGCGTTCGAGAGGGTTTAAGGACAGATACGCAGTATTTT. The chain joins TRBV29-1 to TRBJ2-3; perhaps TRBD2 as D (5 bases). The germline CDR1 and CDR2 sequences are SQVTM and ANQGSEA. The CDR3 is 14 residues long. Trimming cost V 5 bases and J 3 bases, with 15 bases left between them.